The next 14 T cell receptor beta chains were all read from a single sample in a study of T-cell reconstitution after alpha-beta-depleted transplantation in children. The library targeted TCRbeta and was prepared with unique molecular identifiers. In TCRdb, the PCR reads were re-called with MiXCR into one record per CDR3 protein. Of 500,000 to 600,000 distinct CDR3 sequences listed, 30% to 35% are singletons. This specimen was PBMCs from the stem cell graft donor, taken from the stem cell graft. The receptor set was obtained from a human donor who donated a stem cell graft to a child with aplastic anemia.

This clonotype has more than one count but fewer than ten. This chain links TRBV20-1 with TRBJ1-1, with TRBD1 as a possible D gene (6 bases). Germline CDR1 is DFQATT and CDR2 is SNEGSKA (reference sequence). The CDR3 is 15 residues long. V was trimmed by 6 bases and J by 1 base, leaving 18 bases between them. Written as DNA, the CDR3 is TGCAGTGCCCCTACCTGGGGGCAGGGGAACACTGAAGCTTTCTTT. Residues: CSAPTWGQGNTEAFF.

This clonotype has more than one count but fewer than ten. The chain employs TRBV28 and TRBJ1-5; no clear D gene. V gave up 7 bases and J gave up 2 bases, with 18 bases separating them. CDR1 and CDR2 from the germline V gene are MDHEN and SYDVKM. This CDR3 spans 16 amino acids. The CDR3 nucleotides are TGTGCCAGCACCCAGCTTTACGGGAAGGGCAATCAGCCCCAGCATTTT. It is translated as CASTQLYGKGNQPQHF.

The chain links TRBV5-4 to TRBJ2-5; 7 nucleotides align to TRBD1. Looked up from germline, CDR1 is SGHNT and CDR2 is YYREEE (reference sequence). The CDR3 covers 16 residues. The V gene end was trimmed by 0 bases and the J gene end by 5 bases; junction bases not matched to a gene: 10. This CDR3 reads CASSLAVTGDEETQYF. The CDR3 DNA follows: TGTGCCAGCAGCTTGGCCGTTACAGGGGATGAGGAGACCCAGTACTTC.

This clonotype was recorded once. The rearrangement links TRBV5-1 to TRBJ1-4, with D perhaps TRBD1 (6 bases). The CDR3 is 17 residues long. Germline V gives CDR1 SGHRS, CDR2 YFSETQ. Trimming shortened V by 4 bases and J by 1 base, and 17 bases separated the two germline ends. The CDR3, as DNA: TGCGCCAGCAGCGTTGGGTCCACAGGGATAACTAATGAAAAACTGTTTTTT. Translated, it gives CASSVGSTGITNEKLFF. The complete variable domain, with remaining parts taken from reference TRBV5-1 and TRBJ1-4, reads KAGVTQTPRYLIKTRGQQVTLSCSPISGHRSVSWYQQTPGQGLQFLFEYFSETQRNKGNFPGRFSGRQFSNSRSEMNVSTLELGDSALYLCASSVGSTGITNEKLFFGSGTQLSVL.

In its sample, this clonotype was seen a few times. This chain uses TRBV7-2 with TRBJ1-6, with D perhaps matching TRBD1 (5 bases). Trimming left V 4 bases short and J 13 bases short, with 14 bases between. The germline CDR1 and CDR2 sequences are SGHTA and FQGNSA. CDR3 size: 13 residues. CDR3 DNA sequence: TGTGCCAGCAGCTCGACTTGGGGGGATCCCCTCCACTTT. Protein: CASSSTWGDPLHF.

This clonotype was observed a few times. This chain links TRBV28 with TRBJ2-1, with 14 bases lining up with TRBD2. Germline-derived CDR1 and CDR2 are MDHEN and SYDVKM. With 4 bases clipped from V and 5 bases from J, the junction kept 13 bases outside the gene matches. The CDR3 runs 19 residues. The CDR3 sequence is CASSSTIHSTSGRDNEQFF. The CDR3 DNA is TGTGCCAGCAGTTCCACGATACACTCGACTAGCGGGAGGGACAATGAGCAGTTCTTC.

The chain carries TRBV5-1 and TRBJ2-7; TRBD2 is a possible D gene (5 bases). Germline lookup yields CDR1 SGHRS and CDR2 YFSETQ. This CDR3 has 15 amino acids. Trimming left V 2 bases short and J 0 bases short, with 12 bases between. CDR3: CASSFSPGSSYEQYF. CDR3 DNA: TGCGCCAGCAGCTTCAGCCCGGGGTCCTCCTACGAGCAGTACTTC.

Points on this clonotype: At one of its ends the junction is not consistent with the germline gene, which may arise from a read error. J is TRBJ2-6 and V is TRBV28; 12 positions match TRBD2. CDR1 and CDR2 (germline): MDHEN, SYDVKM. This CDR3 region has 16 residues. The CDR3 DNA reads as TGTGCCAGCAGGACTAGCGGGAGCTCTGGGGCCAACGGCCTGACTTTC. Amino acids: CASRTSGSSGANGLTF.

This clonotype turned up a few times. The V gene is TRBV24-1, the J gene TRBJ2-1; TRBD1 matches at 8 bases. J gave up 10 bases and V 7 bases, and 8 bases lay outside the gene matches. Per germline, CDR1 KGHDR and CDR2 SFDVKD. There are 13 residues in the CDR3. The CDR3: CATSIRDRREQFF. For the CDR3, the DNA is TGTGCCACCAGCATCCGGGACAGGAGGGAGCAGTTCTTC.

The chain links TRBV29-1 to TRBJ2-1; 9 nucleotides line up with TRBD1. V lost 7 bases to trimming and J lost 3 bases; unmatched junction nucleotides: 7. In germline, CDR1 is SQVTM, CDR2 ANQGSEA. This CDR3 has 14 residues. CDR3 DNA sequence: TGCAGCGCCGCGGGGACAGGGATCTACAATGAGCAGTTCTTC. The encoded protein is CSAAGTGIYNEQFF.

The V call is TRBV7-6, the J call TRBJ2-1, with D perhaps matching TRBD1 (5 bases). CDR1 is SGHVS and CDR2 is FNYEAQ in the germline V gene. CDR3 length equals 22 residues. V was clipped by 2 bases and J by 0 bases, with 29 bases between them. The CDR3, as DNA: TGTGCCAGCAGCTTACCCGTGAGGCAGGGTGTGCGGCACAAGAGCTCCTACAATGAGCAGTTCTTC. It translates to CASSLPVRQGVRHKSSYNEQFF.

This clonotype was observed a handful of times. The rearrangement joins TRBV20-1 to TRBJ2-3; tentative D call: TRBD2 (6 bases). The CDR3 has 15 amino acids. V lost 0 bases and J lost 4, with 14 bases in between. Germline V CDR1 and CDR2: DFQATT, SNEGSKA (reference sequence). The CDR3 DNA follows: TGCAGTGCTAGAGAGCTGGCTAGCGACGCAGATACGCAGTATTTT. It is translated as CSARELASDADTQYF.

V gene TRBV5-1 combines with J gene TRBJ2-7; 9 bases fit TRBD1. The CDR3 is 15 residues long. Trimming cost V 5 bases and J 9 bases; bases outside gene matches: 15. Per germline, CDR1 SGHRS and CDR2 YFSETQ. The CDR3 bases are TGCGCCAGCAGTACCGAATCCGGGACAGGGAGAGTGCAGTACTTC. Amino acids: CASSTESGTGRVQYF.

This chain links TRBV29-1 with TRBJ2-2; a possible D gene is TRBD2 (5 bases). Looked up from germline, CDR1 is SQVTM and CDR2 is ANQGSEA. The CDR3 contains 14 residues. The chain's CDR3 is CPPRGRANTGELFF. The CDR3, as DNA: TGCCCTCCCAGAGGGCGCGCGAACACCGGGGAGCTGTTTTTT.